The 17 T cell receptor beta chains given below trace back to one sample, sequenced in a study of T cells after yellow fever vaccination (dated by TCRdb to the late 2010s). Receptor amplification or capture employed 5' RACE. TCRdb names Illumina HiSeq 2500 as the instrument used. The public reads were reanalyzed by TCRdb: fastp trimming at Q25, MiXCR alignment, in-frame beta chains only. Each CDR3 protein gets just one entry, which takes the most common genes and DNA from the rows behind it. This sample is represented by roughly 160,000 distinct CDR3 sequences; almost 7% of them were singletons. The ten biggest clones cover around 2.3% of the sample. The treatment or condition label of this sample denotes: live attenuated yellow fever vaccine strain. Sequencing was performed on CD4+ T cells sorted from PBMCs, taken more than 4 days after the first yellow fever vaccination. The source is a man between 18 and 35 years old who received the YFV17D yellow fever vaccine.

This clonotype has ten or more counts. The chain has TRBV4-1 and TRBJ1-1, with 7 bases fitting TRBD1. CDR1 is MGHRA, CDR2 YSYEKL, per germline. This CDR3 is built from 17 residues. Trimming took 3 bases from V and 4 from J; bases not matched to a gene: 14. The CDR3 DNA reads as TGCGCCAGCAGCCATGAAAGGGAGGGGGCTTGGAGCACTGAAGCTTTCTTT. Protein sequence: CASSHEREGAWSTEAFF.

This clonotype was counted ten times or more. The chain has TRBV7-3 and TRBJ2-3, with TRBD2 matching over 11 bases. The CDR3 loop spans 15 amino acids. CDR1 is SGHTA and CDR2 is FQGTGA in the germline V gene. The V gene end was trimmed by 5 bases and the J gene end by 0 bases; junction bases not matched to a gene: 1. CDR3 nucleotide sequence: TGTGCCAGCAGCCGACTAGCGGGGAGCACAGATACGCAGTATTTT. This gives the protein CASSRLAGSTDTQYF.

This clonotype was recorded at least ten times. The CDR3 loop reads CASSSTGANYGYTF. The DNA of the CDR3 is TGTGCCAGCAGCTCGACAGGGGCTAACTATGGCTACACCTTC. The chain employs TRBV5-5 and TRBJ1-2; 8 nucleotides line up with TRBD1. After removal of 3 bases from V and 0 bases from J, the junction contained 1 base not matched to a gene. CDR3 size: 14 residues. Germline CDR1 is SGHKS and CDR2 is YYEKEE (reference sequence).

Note on this clonotype: A clone one base away is much larger, so this may be a read error. The gene calls are TRBV7-2 and TRBJ2-4, with D possibly TRBD2 on 6 matching bases. CDR1 is SGHTA, CDR2 FQGNSA, per germline. V was cut by 3 bases and J by 9 bases, with 12 bases left in between. The CDR3 is 13 amino acids. The CDR3 DNA reads TGTGCCAGCAGCTTTCGGGGGTTTGGCATTCAGTACTTC. Translation: CASSFRGFGIQYF.

This chain joins TRBV6-1 and TRBJ1-2, with D uncertain. Germline values: CDR1 MNHNS, CDR2 SASEGT. This CDR3 has 11 residues. The CDR3 reads CAGRSNYGYTF. CDR3 nucleotide sequence: TGTGCTGGCAGATCTAACTATGGCTACACCTTC.

This clonotype was detected many times. The genes are TRBV29-1 and TRBJ1-1; D is uncertain. Germline values: CDR1 SQVTM, CDR2 ANQGSEA. Deletions cut 5 bases from V and 5 bases from J, with 15 bases between. The length of the CDR3 is 13 residues. CDR3 coding DNA: TGCAGCGTTCTCTACTCCTTGGGAACTGAAGCTTTCTTT. Translation: CSVLYSLGTEAFF.

The rearrangement uses TRBV12-3 or TRBV12-4 and TRBJ1-5, with D possibly matching TRBD1 (5 bases). This CDR3 is 16 amino acids long. V lost 4 bases and J 2 bases, leaving 15 bases between the germline ends. In DNA, the CDR3 is TGTGCCAGCAGTTCCCGGGGGGTACGTCGCAATCAGCCCCAGCATTTT. Translating it yields CASSSRGVRRNQPQHF.

V usage is TRBV7-2 and J usage is TRBJ2-7; 11 bases are shared with TRBD2. The germline V gene encodes CDR1 SGHTA and CDR2 FQGNSA. This CDR3 spans 15 amino acids. V lost 5 bases, J lost 2 bases, and 5 bases stayed unmatched. The CDR3 reads CASSPGLADTYEQYF. In nucleotides, the CDR3 is TGTGCCAGCAGCCCGGGACTAGCGGATACCTACGAGCAGTACTTC.

The V and J genes are TRBV28 and TRBJ1-1; D not resolved. The V and J ends lost 3 bases and 1 base respectively, with 9 bases between them. The germline gives CDR1 MDHEN, CDR2 SYDVKM. The CDR3 loop spans 14 amino acids. The CDR3 region has the DNA TGTGCCAGCAGTTTCCCCAGGACGAACACTGAAGCTTTCTTT. Protein product: CASSFPRTNTEAFF.

This clonotype was found a few times. This rearrangement joins TRBV9 to TRBJ2-2; D is ambiguous. Germline V gene lookup returns CDR1 SGDLS and CDR2 YYNGEE. The CDR3 consists of 14 residues. The V gene lost 0 bases and the J gene lost 3 bases, with 6 bases spanning the gap. The CDR3 coding sequence is TGTGCCAGCAGCGTAGATAAAGACACCGGGGAGCTGTTTTTT. The encoded protein is CASSVDKDTGELFF.

This clonotype has more than one count but fewer than ten. This chain joins TRBV4-2 and TRBJ2-5, with 11 bases lining up with TRBD2. J lost 5 bases, V lost 0 bases, and 8 bases had no gene match. This CDR3 has 17 residues. CDR1 is LGHNA, CDR2 YNFKEQ, per germline. In DNA, the CDR3 is TGTGCCAGCAGCCAAGATGGTAGCGGGGGGGCCGGTGAGACCCAGTACTTC. This sequence encodes CASSQDGSGGAGETQYF.

Only a few counts were recorded for this clonotype. The chain links TRBV7-9 to TRBJ1-1; TRBD1 matches 8 bases. The V gene end was trimmed by 1 base and the J gene end by 0 bases; junction bases not matched to a gene: 4. From germline, CDR1 is SEHNR and CDR2 FQNEAQ (reference sequence). CDR3 length: 16 residues. Written as DNA, the CDR3 is TGTGCCAGCAGCTTAGGACAGGGGTCCATGAACACTGAAGCTTTCTTT. It specifies CASSLGQGSMNTEAFF.

The sample holds many counts of this clonotype. The gene calls are TRBV20-1 and TRBJ2-1, with 8 nucleotides matching TRBD2. The germline V gene encodes CDR1 DFQATT and CDR2 SNEGSKA (reference sequence). V dropped 0 bases and J dropped 8; count of bases not matched to a gene: 12. The CDR3 extends over 16 amino acids. The CDR3 loop is CSARDPGGGTGDEQFF. For the CDR3, the DNA is TGCAGTGCTAGAGATCCGGGGGGGGGAACTGGGGATGAGCAGTTCTTC.

A few counts support this clonotype. The chain uses TRBV6-1 and TRBJ2-7; either TRBD1 or TRBD2 may fit D (7 bases each). The germline V gene encodes CDR1 MNHNS and CDR2 SASEGT. V gave up 6 bases and J gave up 6 bases, with 18 bases separating them. The CDR3 consists of 14 residues. The CDR3 bases are TGTGCCAGCAGACCACAGGGGAGGGTCGGCGAGCAGTACGTC. It encodes CASRPQGRVGEQYV.

V usage is TRBV7-9 and J usage is TRBJ2-6; D could derive from TRBD1 or TRBD2 (7 bases each). Germline-derived CDR1 and CDR2 are SEHNR and FQNEAQ (reference sequence). The CDR3 spans 16 residues. Trimming stripped 5 bases from V and 2 bases from J, with 13 bases between. The CDR3 DNA sequence: TGTGCCAGCAGCCCAGGGGGGGGGCCTGGGGCCAACGTCCTGACTTTC. Its translation is CASSPGGGPGANVLTF.

This clonotype was counted only a few times. Written as DNA, the CDR3 is TGTGCCAGCAGCGTAGGAGGACTAGCGGGGGGCTACGAGCAGTACTTC. Protein: CASSVGGLAGGYEQYF. V is TRBV9 and J is TRBJ2-7, with TRBD2 matching over 14 bases. Germline V gives CDR1 SGDLS, CDR2 YYNGEE. V lost 0 bases to trimming and J lost 3 bases; unmatched junction nucleotides: 2. The CDR3 sequence is 16 residues long.

V and J are TRBV29-1 and TRBJ2-5, with a possible D match to TRBD1 (6 bases). Germline values: CDR1 SQVTM, CDR2 ANQGSEA. Trimming removed 5 bases from V and 5 bases from J, with 12 bases in between. The CDR3 contains 12 residues. CDR3 coding DNA: TGCAGCGTTTCGACAGGATGGGAGACCCAGTACTTC. It encodes CSVSTGWETQYF.